These 7 T cell receptor beta chains originate from one sample sequenced in a study of T cell responses to AZD1222 COVID-19 vaccine. This table comes from immunoSEQ multiplex PCR, and its TCRdb copy is limited to in-frame clones, with some not included. The profile shows tens of thousands of clones, approximately 84% of them singletons. The sample consisted of peripheral blood, taken on day 0 of AZD1222 vaccination. The source of these receptors is an adult in good health.

The chain links TRBV6-1 to TRBJ1-3; D remains unclear. Germline CDR1 is MNHNS and CDR2 is SASEGT. Trimming removed 3 bases at V and 4 bases at J, with 13 bases between. This CDR3 has 15 amino acids. In nucleotides, the CDR3 is TGTGCCAGCAGTGATGGAGGGTTTCAGGGAAACACCATATATTTT. Encoded protein: CASSDGGFQGNTIYF.

The chain carries TRBV7-9 and TRBJ1-4, with unresolved D. In germline, CDR1 is SEHNR, CDR2 FQNEAQ (reference sequence). The CDR3 spans 14 residues. Trimming took off 4 bases at V and 3 bases at J, with 9 bases between the two ends. CDR3 sequence reads: CASSWGGANEKLFF. The DNA of the CDR3 is TGTGCCAGCAGCTGGGGAGGAGCTAATGAAAAACTGTTTTTT.

This clone was seen once. The rearrangement uses TRBV6-5 and TRBJ1-2, with TRBD1 matching over 8 bases. The CDR3 runs to 13 residues. V shed 6 bases, J shed 6 bases, and the junction held 6 bases outside the gene matches. Germline lookup yields CDR1 MNHEY and CDR2 SVGAGI. The CDR3 bases are TGTGCCAGCAGCTCCAGGGGGCGCGATGGCTACACCTTC. Translation gives CASSSRGRDGYTF.

V usage is TRBV27 and J usage is TRBJ2-7, with a possible D match to TRBD1 (5 bases). The CDR3 runs to 14 residues. Germline V CDR1 and CDR2: MNHEY, SMNVEV (reference sequence). The V gene lost 10 bases and the J gene lost 2 bases, with 18 bases spanning the gap. The CDR3 nucleotides are TGTGCCACCCGAGACAGCTTTTCAACCTACGAGCAGTACTTC. Encoded protein: CATRDSFSTYEQYF.

This chain links TRBV7-3 with TRBJ2-2; maybe TRBD1 (6 bases). V was cut by 5 bases and J by 4 bases, with 20 bases left in between. The CDR3 runs to 17 residues. Germline lookup yields CDR1 SGHTA and CDR2 FQGTGA. CDR3 sequence (DNA): TGTGCCAGCAGCCAGAAACCTACAGGGCTAAGCACCGGGGAGCTGTTTTTT. Translated: CASSQKPTGLSTGELFF.

This chain joins TRBV19 and TRBJ1-5, with D tentatively TRBD1 (5 bases). Trimming cost V 7 bases and J 5 bases, with 18 bases left between them. This CDR3 contains 15 residues. Germline V gene data show CDR1 as LNHDA and CDR2 as SQIVND (reference sequence). CDR3 DNA: TGTGCCAGTAACCCCTCGGGCAGGGCTTATCAGCCCCAGCATTTT. Encoded protein: CASNPSGRAYQPQHF.

V and J are TRBV5-1 and TRBJ2-1; TRBD1 aligns across 8 bases. V was pared by 0 bases and J by 0 bases, with 5 bases of the junction left unmatched. The CDR3 runs 17 residues. Germline V gene sequence: CDR1 SGHRS, CDR2 YFSETQ. CDR3 region: CASSLDRQGSSYNEQFF. CDR3 nucleotides: TGCGCCAGCAGCTTGGACCGACAGGGGAGCTCCTACAATGAGCAGTTCTTC.